The subject of this entry is one TCR beta chain. Germline V gives CDR1 MNHEY, CDR2 SMNVEV (reference sequence). The CDR3 covers 15 residues. V was shortened by 3 bases and J by 4 bases, with 13 bases between the two germline ends. Generated by immunoSEQ multiplex PCR, the TCRdb table keeps only in-frame clones and is missing some. In the table there are 100,000 or so clones, approximately 93% of which are singletons. This record comes from a study of T cell changes during pregnancy in multiple sclerosis. The starting material was peripheral blood, obtained after pregnancy. This sequence was found in a female donor with multiple sclerosis, enrolled in a pregnancy study. This rearrangement joins TRBV27 to TRBJ2-1; D perhaps matches TRBD2 (7 bases). CDR3 loop: CASSLGGGYYNEQFF. The CDR3 coding sequence is TGTGCCAGCAGTTTGGGAGGGGGATATTACAATGAGCAGTTCTTC.